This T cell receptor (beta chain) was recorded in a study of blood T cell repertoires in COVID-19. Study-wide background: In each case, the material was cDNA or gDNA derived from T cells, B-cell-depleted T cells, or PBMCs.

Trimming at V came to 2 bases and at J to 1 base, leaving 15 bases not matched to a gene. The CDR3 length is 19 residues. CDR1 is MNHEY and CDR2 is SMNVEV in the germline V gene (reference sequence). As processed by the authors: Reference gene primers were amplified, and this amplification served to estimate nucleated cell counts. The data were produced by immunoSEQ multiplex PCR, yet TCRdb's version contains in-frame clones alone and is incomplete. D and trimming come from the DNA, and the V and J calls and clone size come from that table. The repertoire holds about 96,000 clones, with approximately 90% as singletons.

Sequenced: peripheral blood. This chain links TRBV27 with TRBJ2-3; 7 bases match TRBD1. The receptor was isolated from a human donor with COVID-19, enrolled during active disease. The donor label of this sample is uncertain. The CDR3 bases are TGTGCCAGCAGTTTAATTCGCACAGGGGTTGGGCTAGGCACAGATACGCAGTATTTT. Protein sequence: CASSLIRTGVGLGTDTQYF.